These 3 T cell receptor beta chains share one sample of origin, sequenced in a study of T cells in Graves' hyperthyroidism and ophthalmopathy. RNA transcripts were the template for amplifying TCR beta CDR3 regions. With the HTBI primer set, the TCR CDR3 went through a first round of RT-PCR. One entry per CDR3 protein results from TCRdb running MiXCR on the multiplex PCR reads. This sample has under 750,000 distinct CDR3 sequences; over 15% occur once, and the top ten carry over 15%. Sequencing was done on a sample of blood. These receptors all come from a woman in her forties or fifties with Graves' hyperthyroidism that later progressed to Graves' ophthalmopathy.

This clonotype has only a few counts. The CDR3 loop is CASSMRDTGMGGYTF. CDR3 coding DNA: TGTGCCAGTAGTATGCGGGACACAGGGATGGGTGGCTACACCTTC. The chain is built from TRBV19 and TRBJ1-2; tentatively, D is TRBD1 (6 bases). CDR1 is LNHDA and CDR2 is SQIVND in the germline V gene (reference sequence). This CDR3 is built from 15 residues. Deletions cut 3 bases from V and 7 bases from J, with 18 bases between.

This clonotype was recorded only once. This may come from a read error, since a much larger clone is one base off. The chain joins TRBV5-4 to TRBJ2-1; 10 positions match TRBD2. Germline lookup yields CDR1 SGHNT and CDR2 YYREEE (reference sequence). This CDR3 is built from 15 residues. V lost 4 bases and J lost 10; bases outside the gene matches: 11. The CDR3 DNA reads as TGTGCCAGCAGCGCTTCAGCGGGGGGGCCGGGAGAGCAGTTCTTC. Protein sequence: CASSASAGGPGEQFF.

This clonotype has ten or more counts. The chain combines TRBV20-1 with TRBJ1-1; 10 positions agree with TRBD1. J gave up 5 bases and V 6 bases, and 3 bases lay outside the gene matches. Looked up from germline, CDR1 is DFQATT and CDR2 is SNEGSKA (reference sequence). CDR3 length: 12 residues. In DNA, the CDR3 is TGCAGTGCAGGACAGGGGGGAACTGAAGCTTTCTTT. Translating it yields CSAGQGGTEAFF.